This TCR beta chain is drawn from a study of T cell repertoires in aging, cancer and after chemotherapy. Study as a whole: Six age groups, ranging from 30 or younger to 70 or older, included the donors. Around 8.8 million TCR reads were in the whole dataset.

This CDR3 contains 15 residues. Germline V CDR1 and CDR2: SGHDT, YYEEEE. Rearranged V-D-J TRB sequences were amplified with a mixed TRB-A/B primer pool. TCRdb recomputed calls from the multiplex PCR reads with MiXCR, one row per CDR3 protein. The table includes 8,000 to 10,000 distinct CDR3 sequences, around 33% detected once. Comments on this clonotype: An end of the junction differs from the germline gene, which may be a read error.

Peripheral blood genomic DNA, not sorted cells or RNA, was the template. This receptor was obtained from a human donor in good health. V and J are TRBV5-6 and TRBJ2-2, with TRBD2 matching over 7 bases. The sample taken for sequencing was blood. CDR3 in amino acids: CASSRTGGTTGELFF. In nucleotides, the CDR3 is TGCGCCAGCAGCCGCACCGGGGGGACCACCGGGGAGCTGTTTTTT.